A single sample gave rise to the 8 T cell receptor beta chains below, sequenced in a study of shared clonotypes between healthy human individuals. Only in-frame clones appear in the TCRdb table, and some are missing; sequencing was by immunoSEQ multiplex PCR. The sample gives under 2,000,000 clones, less than 95% of which show up once; approximately 1% is in the top ten. CD45RO-negative, CCR7-selected cells formed the naive CD8 fraction, which excluded terminally differentiated effector memory CD45RA+ cells. The sample was naive CD8+ T cells sorted from blood. The receptor source for this set is a young man in good health.

This sequence joins TRBV6-6 and TRBJ1-1; D possibly corresponds to TRBD1 (5 bases). This CDR3 is built from 14 residues. The ends were cut back, 5 bases at V and 1 base at J, with 11 bases in the middle. The germline gives CDR1 MNHNY, CDR2 SVGAGI (reference sequence). The CDR3: CASSPTGGNTEAFF. The CDR3 DNA is TGTGCCAGCAGTCCGACTGGGGGGAACACTGAAGCTTTCTTT.

A remark on this clone: This CDR3 is also generated by other DNA sequences in the sample. The rearrangement links TRBV4-3 to TRBJ2-2; D gene uncertain. Trimming left V 1 base short and J 0 bases short, with 3 bases between. The CDR3 is 14 amino acids. Germline loops: CDR1 LGHNA, CDR2 YSLEER. DNA for the CDR3: TGCGCCAGCAGCCAAGGCGCGAACACCGGGGAGCTGTTTTTT. Its protein is CASSQGANTGELFF.

With respect to this clone: Just one base apart from a much larger clone, this may be a read error. Other DNA sequences in the sample encode the same CDR3. The chain links TRBV30 to TRBJ2-7, with D uncertain. Per the germline V gene, CDR1 is GTSNPN and CDR2 is SVGIG (reference sequence). The length of the CDR3 is 14 residues. CDR3 region: CAWNLRMGSYEQYF. CDR3 sequence (DNA): TGTGCTTGGAACCTAAGAATGGGCTCCTACGAGCAGTACTTC. Full variable domain (missing parts from reference TRBV30 and TRBJ2-7): SQTIHQWPATLVQPVGSPLSLECTVEGTSNPNLYWYRQAAGRGLQLLFYSVGIGQISSEVPQNLSASRPQDRQFILSSKKLLLSDSGFYLCAWNLRMGSYEQYFGPGTRLTVT.

The chain couples TRBV5-4 to TRBJ1-1; weak D call: TRBD1 (6 bases). Deletions cut 5 bases from V and 0 bases from J, with 17 bases between. This CDR3 is built from 16 residues. The germline gives CDR1 SGHNT, CDR2 YYREEE (reference sequence). CDR3 nucleotides: TGTGCCAGCAGTTACAGAACCGGGACAATGAACACTGAAGCTTTCTTT. Translated: CASSYRTGTMNTEAFF.

V and J are TRBV7-9 and TRBJ2-2; no clear D. V was pared by 5 bases and J by 2 bases, with 9 bases between. CDR1 is SEHNR, CDR2 FQNEAQ, per germline (reference sequence). The CDR3 loop spans 14 amino acids. The CDR3 coding sequence is TGTGCCAGCAGCCTGACCAGTAACACCGGGGAGCTGTTTTTT. Its translation is CASSLTSNTGELFF. The whole variable domain, remainder taken from reference TRBV7-9 and TRBJ2-2, is DTGVSQNPRHKITKRGQNVTFRCDPISEHNRLYWYRQTLGQGPEFLTYFQNEAQLEKSRLLSDRFSAERPKGSFSTLEIQRTEQGDSAMYLCASSLTSNTGELFFGEGSRLTVL.

This clone has more than one count but fewer than ten. The chain joins TRBV5-4 to TRBJ1-1; D not certain. Trimming took 2 bases from V and 8 from J, leaving 10 bases between them. The CDR3 is 12 amino acids. The germline CDR1 and CDR2 sequences are SGHNT and YYREEE (reference sequence). CDR3 in DNA: TGTGCCAGCAGCTTAGTCGAACAGGAAGCTTTCTTT. Translation: CASSLVEQEAFF.

On this clone: Other nucleotide sequences from this sample produce the same CDR3. The CDR3 nucleotides are TGTGCCAGTAGTATATTAGCGGGACCTTCCTACGAGCAGTACTTC. The encoded protein is CASSILAGPSYEQYF. The chain joins TRBV19 to TRBJ2-7, with 8 bases that match TRBD2. Germline CDR1 LNHDA, CDR2 SQIVND (reference sequence). The V and J ends lost 2 bases and 1 base, in that order; junction bases with no gene match: 4. This CDR3 spans 15 amino acids. The full variable domain, in which reference TRBV19 and TRBJ2-7 provide the parts outside the CDR3, is DGGITQSPKYLFRKEGQNVTLSCEQNLNHDAMYWYRQDPGQGLRLIYYSQIVNDFQKGDIAEGYSVSREKKESFPLTVTSAQKNPTAFYLCASSILAGPSYEQYFGPGTRLTVT.

The J gene is TRBJ2-7, the V gene TRBV6-5; 9 bases are shared with TRBD2. With V trimmed by 3 bases and J by 5 bases, 8 bases remained unmatched. Per the germline V gene, CDR1 is MNHEY and CDR2 is SVGAGI. The CDR3 contains 15 residues. The CDR3 is CASSYSREGSNEQYF. The CDR3 DNA sequence: TGTGCCAGCAGTTATTCGCGGGAGGGTAGTAACGAGCAGTACTTC.